The clone carrying this T cell receptor (beta chain) has just a few counts. Its specificity is unknown. The sample originates from a study of early T cells in non-severe SARS-CoV-2 infection. The ends were cut back, 4 bases at V and 15 bases at J, with 16 bases in the middle. The CDR3 runs to 12 residues. Germline CDR1 is SEHNR and CDR2 is FQNEAQ (reference sequence). TCRdb analysed the 5' RACE reads with MiXCR anew, one entry per CDR3 protein. There are roughly 57,000 distinct CDR3 sequences in the sample; approximately 12% occur only once, and 2.5% to 3% lies in the top ten. Study-wide findings and caveats: Anti-spike CD8 responses were favored by VDJdb matching, which missed private and CD4 specificities.

The TCR originated in an adult who was a healthcare worker with PCR-confirmed SARS-CoV-2 infection or an uninfected control (not recorded which). Sequencing was performed on whole blood, taken at baseline. The chain uses TRBV7-9 and TRBJ2-4, with D unresolved. The CDR3 sequence: CASSSPQSHGYF. For the CDR3, the DNA is TGTGCCAGCAGCTCACCGCAGTCCCATGGGTACTTC.